This is a list of T cell receptor beta chains from one sample in a study of T cell responses to AZD1222 COVID-19 vaccine. Measured with immunoSEQ multiplex PCR; TCRdb has only the in-frame clones, and not every one. The profile shows 130,000 or so clones, 90% to 95% of them singletons. Sample: peripheral blood, taken on day 0 of AZD1222 vaccination. These TCRs come from an adult in good health. Each CDR3 is given with its conserved first and last residue. The order of the fields is CDR3 length, D gene, V gene, J gene, CDR3 protein. D genes are given only for firm matches.

15	TRBD1	TRBV5-4	TRBJ1-6	CASSLVRGTNSPLHF
14	-	TRBV20-1	TRBJ1-2	CSASRQADLYGYTF
16	-	TRBV5-4	TRBJ2-2	CASSLYRTANTGELFF
18	TRBD2	TRBV5-4	TRBJ2-7	CASSLVGAGLAGAYEQYF
12	-	TRBV12-3/TRBV12-4	TRBJ2-3	CASTWGDDTQYF
16	TRBD2	TRBV7-2	TRBJ2-4	CASSLRPQRGISYVDF
15	-	TRBV6-5	TRBJ1-2	CASSYFSPQEDGYTF
16	-	TRBV13	TRBJ2-2	CASSLALRANTGELFF
18	-	TRBV4-3	TRBJ2-6	CASSQDRASSSGANVLTF
18	-	TRBV21-1	TRBJ1-5	CASTYGTGPVNSNQPQHF
11	-	TRBV11-2	TRBJ2-1	CASSLDLFQFF
15	TRBD1	TRBV25-1	TRBJ2-5	CASSAPAGGLETQYF
15	TRBD2	TRBV7-2	TRBJ2-3	CASSPSTSNTDTQYF
15	TRBD2	TRBV11-1	TRBJ2-7	CASRPGTSVSYEQYF
13	-	TRBV5-1	TRBJ2-7	CASSLVQGHEQYF
17	TRBD1	TRBV24-1	TRBJ2-6	CATSDNRQGSGANVLTF
17	-	TRBV7-3	TRBJ2-2	CASSSGPRTRNTGELFF
15	TRBD1	TRBV9	TRBJ1-1	CASNRDRGFGTEAFF
15	TRBD1	TRBV28	TRBJ2-2	CASSLQGAGTGELFF
11	-	TRBV29-1	TRBJ2-7	CSGSSGYEQYF
14	-	TRBV6-4	TRBJ2-1	CASSETAGVNEQFF
11	-	TRBV6-5	TRBJ2-1	CASISGNEQFF
15	-	TRBV19	TRBJ1-5	CASRLTENSNQPQHF
15	TRBD2	TRBV3-1/TRBV3-2	TRBJ2-5	CASSRQAGGPETQYF
16	-	TRBV14	TRBJ1-4	CASSQVGGTVNEKLFF
14	-	TRBV7-9	TRBJ2-5	CASSLGDWQETQYF
19	TRBD1	TRBV6-1	TRBJ1-2	CASSGPSGYTGVTNYGYTF
16	TRBD2	TRBV7-9	TRBJ2-1	CASSPNILAGVVEQFF
13	TRBD1	TRBV4-3	TRBJ2-3	CASGRTGADTQYF
12	-	TRBV11-2	TRBJ2-3	CASSLETDTQYF
16	-	TRBV28	TRBJ1-3	CASSPPATGRGNTIYF
18	-	TRBV13	TRBJ1-2	CASSLWGVGEGFNYGYTF
13	-	TRBV12-3/TRBV12-4	TRBJ1-2	CASSPGGAYGYTF
15	TRBD1	TRBV20-1	TRBJ1-2	CSASREGAGKNGYTF
14	-	TRBV27	TRBJ2-1	CASSLLTGWDEQFF
15	TRBD1	TRBV5-1	TRBJ2-2	CASSSQTGDTGELFF
16	-	TRBV3-1/TRBV3-2	TRBJ1-4	CASSQDPRPTNEKLFF
16	-	TRBV7-8	TRBJ2-7	CASSLVGTSIPYEQYF
15	-	TRBV27	TRBJ2-3	CASSLYASRTDTQYF
15	TRBD2	TRBV11-3	TRBJ2-1	CASSFRLAGVSEQFF
16	TRBD1	TRBV6-1	TRBJ1-5	CASSEVPTGRNQPQHF
15	TRBD1	TRBV7-2	TRBJ2-1	CASSPLAGGHNEQFF